This TCR beta chain was captured in a study of shared clonotypes between healthy human individuals. Findings and limits, study-wide: Across subsets, estimated richness was generally greater for naive than for memory populations.

CDR3 size: 19 residues. The V segment lost 5 bases and the J segment 6 bases; nucleotides outside the gene matches: 17. The germline gives CDR1 SGHVS, CDR2 FNYEAQ. Regarding this clone: Antigen: not known.

Naive CD8 cells lacked CD45RO and underwent positive selection for CCR7, leaving out terminally differentiated effector memory CD45RA+ cells. Clones were read by immunoSEQ multiplex PCR, and TCRdb kept only the in-frame ones, dropping some. This table holds around 2,000,000 clones, roughly 91% found once. Sequenced: naive CD8+ T cells from PBMCs. The rearrangement uses TRBV7-6 and TRBJ2-2, with 11 bases aligning to TRBD1. The TCR comes from a man aged 18-30 years in good health. Some clones in this sample may be carry-over from other donors' samples. The CDR3 DNA reads TGTGCCAGCAGCACCCGGACAGGGGGCCCTGAGGGAAACGCCGGGGAGCTGTTTTTT. Encoded protein: CASSTRTGGPEGNAGELFF.